The sequence of this TCR beta chain was determined in a study of cytomegalovirus exposure and HLA in healthy donors. PCR involved 60 Vbeta and 13 Jbeta primers. Libraries were prepared by immunoSEQ multiplex PCR; TCRdb keeps only in-frame clonotypes and omits some of them. The sample holds 150,000 to 200,000 clones; approximately 70% are singletons and the top ten take approximately 4.4%. Unmatched junction bases numbered 10, after V lost 4 bases and J lost 3 bases. CDR3 length: 16 amino acids. CDR1 SGDLS and CDR2 YYNGEE come from the germline V gene. This clone was picked up a small number of times. This rearrangement joins TRBV9 to TRBJ2-3; 8 bases map to TRBD2. This sequence was found in a man aged 18 to 30 in good health and CMV-seropositive. Input material: PBMCs. Here the CDR3 reads CASSPRAGDLTDTQYF. Here the CDR3 DNA reads TGTGCCAGCAGCCCTCGAGCGGGGGACCTAACAGATACGCAGTATTTT.